One and the same sample provided the 17 T cell receptor beta chains below, sequenced in a study of CD8+ T cells in alopecia areata. cDNA serving as the sequencing template came from extracted, reverse transcribed RNA. Some clones are missing from TCRdb's copy, which holds only in-frame ones; the method was immunoSEQ multiplex PCR. This sample has 160,000 or so clones; around 64% occur once, and the top ten carry roughly 10%. This specimen was CD8+ T cells sorted from blood, taken at week 0. The source is a human donor with alopecia areata.

The V and J genes are TRBV30 and TRBJ2-1; TRBD1 agrees at 9 bases. From germline, CDR1 is GTSNPN and CDR2 SVGIG (reference sequence). With V trimmed by 2 bases and J by 9 bases, 8 bases remained unmatched. The CDR3 runs 14 residues. The CDR3 DNA follows: TGTGCCTGGAGTACTCGGGACAGGGACGTTGAGCAGTTCTTC. Translating gives CAWSTRDRDVEQFF.

There are a few counts of this clone. This chain uses TRBV7-8 with TRBJ2-2, with 9 bases fitting TRBD2. Trimming cost V 3 bases and J 7 bases; bases outside gene matches: 6. CDR1 is SGHVS and CDR2 is FQNEAQ in the germline V gene. The CDR3 spans 15 residues. The CDR3 region has the DNA TGTGCCAGCAGCTTCAGACTAGCGGCGGTCGGGGAGCTGTTTTTT. Protein product: CASSFRLAAVGELFF.

The J gene is TRBJ1-5, the V gene TRBV15, with D perhaps TRBD1 (6 bases). The CDR3 extends over 16 amino acids. V was clipped by 0 bases and J by 9 bases, with 18 bases between them. Germline V gene sequence: CDR1 LNHNV, CDR2 YYDKDF (reference sequence). CDR3 in amino acids: CATSRDRDTRYLPQHF. CDR3 DNA sequence: TGTGCCACCAGCAGAGACCGGGACACCCGATACCTGCCCCAGCATTTT.

V is TRBV29-1 and J is TRBJ2-6, with TRBD1 as a possible D gene (6 bases). V lost 1 base to trimming and J lost 0 bases, with 10 bases between them. This CDR3 contains 16 residues. From germline, CDR1 is SQVTM and CDR2 ANQGSEA. The chain's CDR3 is CSVEGDIGSGANVLTF. In DNA form, the CDR3 reads TGCAGCGTTGAAGGGGACATAGGCTCTGGGGCCAACGTCCTGACTTTC.

This sequence joins TRBV30 and TRBJ1-2; D remains ambiguous. The germline V and J ends were trimmed by 0 bases and 4 bases, with 12 bases remaining between them. CDR1 and CDR2 from the germline V gene are GTSNPN and SVGIG (reference sequence). The CDR3 is 14 residues long. The CDR3 here is CAWSVRAEVYGYTF. Here the CDR3 DNA reads TGTGCCTGGAGTGTACGGGCGGAAGTCTATGGCTACACCTTC.

This clone was seen only a few times. The chain has TRBV5-6 and TRBJ2-2; D may be TRBD1 (5 bases). The CDR3 sequence is 15 residues long. Germline values: CDR1 SGHDT, CDR2 YYEEEE. V lost 0 bases and J 4 bases, leaving 10 bases between the germline ends. CDR3 sequence reads: CASSLAQGGTGELFF. Here the CDR3 DNA reads TGTGCCAGCAGCTTGGCCCAGGGTGGCACCGGGGAGCTGTTTTTT.

The rearrangement joins TRBV13 to TRBJ2-3; D is undetermined. The CDR3 runs to 12 residues. Germline-derived CDR1 and CDR2 are PRHDT and FYEKMQ (reference sequence). The V end was cut by 5 bases, the J end by 3 bases, with 6 bases between. CDR3 loop: CASSRNTDTQYF. The CDR3, as DNA: TGTGCCAGCAGCCGTAATACAGATACGCAGTATTTT. Filled out from reference TRBV13 and TRBJ2-3, the complete variable domain reads AAGVIQSPRHLIKEKRETATLKCYPIPRHDTVYWYQQGPGQDPQFLISFYEKMQSDKGSIPDRFSAQQFSDYHSELNMSSLELGDSALYFCASSRNTDTQYFGPGTRLTVL.

The gene calls are TRBV7-9 and TRBJ2-7; possibly TRBD1 for D (6 bases). CDR3 length equals 12 residues. V dropped 11 bases and J dropped 3 bases, with 14 bases sitting between them. CDR1 SEHNR and CDR2 FQNEAQ come from the germline V gene (reference sequence). The CDR3 spells CASLTDSYEQYF. The DNA for the CDR3 is TGTGCCTCCCTTACGGACAGCTACGAGCAGTACTTC.

This clone was seen just once. The chain uses TRBV5-1 and TRBJ2-7; D is possibly TRBD1 or TRBD2 (5 bases each). The CDR3 consists of 15 residues. Germline CDR1 and CDR2: SGHRS and YFSETQ. V was trimmed by 3 bases and J by 3 bases, leaving 16 bases between them. Here the CDR3 DNA reads TGCGCCAGCAGCTCCCTCGGTACTGGGGGCTACGAGCAGTACTTC. Protein product: CASSSLGTGGYEQYF.

The chain has TRBV29-1 and TRBJ2-3, with a tentative D call TRBD2 (5 bases). This CDR3 has 16 residues. CDR1 is SQVTM, CDR2 ANQGSEA, per germline. V lost 3 bases, J lost 2 bases, and 18 bases lay in between. The CDR3 protein is CSVDERGPDYTDTQYF. CDR3 nucleotides: TGCAGCGTTGATGAAAGAGGGCCTGATTACACAGATACGCAGTATTTT.

This clone was counted a single time. The V and J genes are TRBV27 and TRBJ2-2; D call uncertain. V was shortened by 3 bases and J by 5 bases, with 7 bases between the two germline ends. CDR3 length: 13 amino acids. Per the germline V gene, CDR1 is MNHEY and CDR2 is SMNVEV (reference sequence). The CDR3: CASSFGVTGELFF. The CDR3 DNA sequence: TGTGCCAGCAGTTTTGGAGTAACCGGGGAGCTGTTTTTT.

This clone was seen once. This chain uses TRBV5-6 with TRBJ1-5; no clear D. The germline gives CDR1 SGHDT, CDR2 YYEEEE. There are 12 residues in the CDR3. Between the trimmed V and J ends, which lost 5 bases and 7 bases, there was a span of 10 bases. CDR3 in amino acids: CASSYGRQPQHF. The CDR3 coding sequence is TGTGCCAGCAGTTACGGGAGGCAGCCCCAGCATTTT.

This chain uses TRBV30 with TRBJ2-3, with 7 bases identical to TRBD1. Germline V gene data show CDR1 as GTSNPN and CDR2 as SVGIG (reference sequence). The CDR3 spans 12 residues. After removal of 5 bases from V and 3 bases from J, the junction contained 2 bases not matched to a gene. Here the CDR3 reads CAWVRGTDTQYF. DNA of the CDR3: TGTGCCTGGGTCAGGGGGACAGATACGCAGTATTTT.

This sequence joins TRBV4-1 and TRBJ1-1; possible D gene TRBD1, 5 bases. V lost 0 bases and J 9 bases, leaving 11 bases between the germline ends. The CDR3 totals 13 residues. CDR1 and CDR2 (germline): MGHRA, YSYEKL. The chain's CDR3 is CASSQDRVGQAFF. CDR3 DNA: TGCGCCAGCAGCCAAGATAGGGTGGGGCAAGCTTTCTTT.

The chain employs TRBV2 and TRBJ1-1, with no clear D. There are 16 residues in the CDR3. CDR1 is SNHLY, CDR2 FYNNEI, per germline. V gave up 2 bases and J gave up 0 bases, with 13 bases separating them. The CDR3 reads CASSETGRHMNTEAFF. The CDR3 bases are TGTGCCAGCAGTGAAACCGGTCGACACATGAACACTGAAGCTTTCTTT.

The J gene is TRBJ2-1, the V gene TRBV5-6; D unclear. CDR3 length: 17 residues. Trimming left V 0 bases short and J 5 bases short, with 18 bases between. Germline CDR1 is SGHDT and CDR2 is YYEEEE. In nucleotides, the CDR3 is TGTGCCAGCAGCTTGGGGGTGAGTAGCCTTCTTCACAATGAGCAGTTCTTC. This translates into CASSLGVSSLLHNEQFF.

The chain uses TRBV29-1 and TRBJ2-7; 7 nucleotides match TRBD1. V trimming: 4 bases; J trimming: 0 bases; junction bases outside the gene matches: 3. CDR1 is SQVTM and CDR2 is ANQGSEA in the germline V gene. The CDR3 consists of 13 residues. The CDR3 loop is CSVGGGNSYEQYF. The DNA for the CDR3 is TGCAGCGTTGGAGGGGGCAACTCCTACGAGCAGTACTTC.